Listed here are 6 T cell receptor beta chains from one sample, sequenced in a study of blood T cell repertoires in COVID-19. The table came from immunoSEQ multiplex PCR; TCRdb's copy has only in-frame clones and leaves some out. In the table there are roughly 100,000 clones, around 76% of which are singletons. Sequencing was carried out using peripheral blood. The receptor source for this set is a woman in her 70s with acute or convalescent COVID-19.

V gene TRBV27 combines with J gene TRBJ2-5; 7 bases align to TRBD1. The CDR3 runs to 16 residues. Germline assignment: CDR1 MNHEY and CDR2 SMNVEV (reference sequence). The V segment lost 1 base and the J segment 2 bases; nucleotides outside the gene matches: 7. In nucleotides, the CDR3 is TGTGCCAGCAGTTTATTCCCGTCGACAGGGCAAGAGACCCAGTACTTC. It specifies CASSLFPSTGQETQYF.

CDR3 nucleotide sequence: TGTGCCAGCAGCCAAGTCGGTGGACTAACTGAAGCTTTCTTT. Translating it yields CASSQVGGLTEAFF. The chain couples TRBV3-1 (or the pseudogene TRBV3-2) to TRBJ1-1; D uncertain. This CDR3 contains 14 residues. Germline CDR1 and CDR2: LGHDT and YNNKEL (reference sequence). Trimming stripped 1 base from V and 5 bases from J, with 11 bases between.

The CDR3: CASTKLGGGERAFF. The CDR3 bases are TGTGCCAGCACCAAACTTGGGGGGGGCGAGCGAGCTTTCTTT. V gene TRBV6-5 combines with J gene TRBJ1-1, with D possibly matching TRBD1 (6 bases). The CDR3 totals 14 residues. V was pared by 7 bases and J by 10 bases, with 22 bases between. CDR1 is MNHEY and CDR2 is SVGAGI in the germline V gene.

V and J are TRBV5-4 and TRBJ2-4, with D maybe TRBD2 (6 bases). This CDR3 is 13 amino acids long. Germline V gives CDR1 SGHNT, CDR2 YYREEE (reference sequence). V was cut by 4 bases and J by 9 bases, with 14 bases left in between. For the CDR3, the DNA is TGTGCCAGCAGCCTCCCCTCCGGGGGCATTCAGTACTTC. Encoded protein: CASSLPSGGIQYF.

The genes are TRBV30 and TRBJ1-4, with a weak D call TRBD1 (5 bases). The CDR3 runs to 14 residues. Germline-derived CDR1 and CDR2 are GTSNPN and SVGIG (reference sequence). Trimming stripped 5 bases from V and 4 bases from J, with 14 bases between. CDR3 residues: CAWRGGKSNEKLFF. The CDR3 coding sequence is TGTGCCTGGCGGGGGGGTAAGAGTAATGAAAAACTGTTTTTT.

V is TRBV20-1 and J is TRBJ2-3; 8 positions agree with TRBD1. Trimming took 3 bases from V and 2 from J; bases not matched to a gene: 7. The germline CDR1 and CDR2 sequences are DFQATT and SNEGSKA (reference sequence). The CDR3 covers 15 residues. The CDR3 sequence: CSASQDRATTDTQYF. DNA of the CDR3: TGCAGTGCTAGTCAGGACAGGGCGACCACAGATACGCAGTATTTT.